This is a list of T cell receptor beta chains from one sample in a study of T cell clonotyping in hematopoietic cell transplantation. The method was immunoSEQ multiplex PCR; TCRdb's version includes in-frame clones alone and lacks a portion of them. Of about 12,000 clones listed, roughly 50% are singletons. Material: peripheral blood mononuclear cells. These TCRs come from a man aged 45 to 65 in good health. Some clones in this sample may be carry-over from other donors' samples. Both conserved end residues are part of each CDR3. The order of the fields is clone size, D gene, V gene, J gene, CDR3 DNA, CDR3 protein. D genes are given only for firm matches. Size is stated for part of the rows, as once, few or many counts, or as a class when the clone is expanded.

.	.	TRBV30	TRBJ1-6	TGTGCCTGGAGAGGTTCCTATAATTCACCCCTCCACTTT	CAWRGSYNSPLHF
.	.	TRBV6-5	TRBJ2-1	TGTGCCAGCAGTTCCCGTAGCTTACCGCACCAGTTCTTC	CASSSRSLPHQFF
.	.	TRBV5-4	TRBJ1-2	TGTGCCAGCAGCCCAGGATTATCTTATGGCTACACCTTC	CASSPGLSYGYTF
once	.	TRBV30	TRBJ1-1	TGTGCCTGGAGTCTCCGGGGCCCAGCTTTCTTT	CAWSLRGPAFF
.	TRBD2	TRBV11-3	TRBJ2-2	TGTGCCAGCAGCTTTCATCATAGCGGGGCCGGGGAGCTGTTTTTT	CASSFHHSGAGELFF
.	TRBD1	TRBV6-5	TRBJ2-5	TGTGCCAGCAGTCAGGGACAGCACCAAGAGACCCAGTACTTC	CASSQGQHQETQYF
.	.	TRBV11-2	TRBJ2-5	TGTGCCAGCAGCTTATGGAGCCAAGAGACCCAGTACTTC	CASSLWSQETQYF
.	TRBD2	TRBV25-1	TRBJ2-2	TGTGCCAGCAGCCCGACTAGCGGGATGAGCACCGGGGAGCTGTTTTTT	CASSPTSGMSTGELFF
few	TRBD2	TRBV5-4	TRBJ2-3	TGTGCCAGCAGCAAAACTAGCGGCACAGATACGCAGTATTTT	CASSKTSGTDTQYF
.	TRBD1	TRBV19	TRBJ2-7	TGTGCCAGTAGTGCCACCGGGACAGGGGGCTCGTACGAGCAGTACTTC	CASSATGTGGSYEQYF
once	TRBD2	TRBV7-8	TRBJ2-7	TGTGCCAGCAGCCGCGGGGGGGGGAAGTCCTACGAGCAGTACTTC	CASSRGGGKSYEQYF
few	TRBD1	TRBV5-1	TRBJ2-4	TGCGCCAGCAGCGGAACAGGGGGCAAAAACATTCAGTACTTC	CASSGTGGKNIQYF
.	.	TRBV2	TRBJ1-2	TGTGCCAGCAGTGAAGTGACCATCCATCGGGTCCAATATGGCTACACCTTC	CASSEVTIHRVQYGYTF
.	.	TRBV6-5	TRBJ2-1	TGTGCCAGCAGTAAACTGGCATACGAGCGGGAGCAGTTCTTC	CASSKLAYEREQFF
few	.	TRBV5-6	TRBJ2-5	TGTGCCAGCAGCATCAGGGGCTCCCAAGAGACCCAGTACTTC	CASSIRGSQETQYF
.	.	TRBV7-2	TRBJ2-1	TGTGCCAGCAGTCCGAGCAGGGCCCGGAATGAGCAGTTCTTC	CASSPSRARNEQFF
.	.	TRBV5-6	TRBJ2-5	TGTGCCAGCAGCTTGGAAGGACGGACCCAAGAGACCCAGTACTTC	CASSLEGRTQETQYF
few	.	TRBV30	TRBJ1-1	TGTGCCTGGAGTGTACAAACCACTGAAGCTTTCTTT	CAWSVQTTEAFF
.	.	TRBV2	TRBJ1-5	TGTGCCAGCAGTGAATTAGATAGAAGCAATCAGCCCCAGCATTTT	CASSELDRSNQPQHF
few	.	TRBV6-5	TRBJ2-3	TGTGCCAGCAGCCCAGGGAGCCATACGCAGTATTTT	CASSPGSHTQYF
.	.	TRBV14	TRBJ2-6	TGTGCCAGCAGCCGAGTCAGGGGGGGCATGTTAGCTGGGGCCAACGTCCTGACTTTC	CASSRVRGGMLAGANVLTF
.	.	TRBV2	TRBJ1-2	TGTGCCAGCAGTGGGCAGGGCAACTATGGCTACACCTTC	CASSGQGNYGYTF
.	.	TRBV28	TRBJ2-7	TGTGCCAGCAGTCTGCTCGGACAGACCTACGAGCAGTACTTC	CASSLLGQTYEQYF
.	TRBD2	TRBV5-1	TRBJ2-3	TGCGCCAGCAGCCGTCAGGCTAGCGGGAGGGGTACAGATACGCAGTATTTT	CASSRQASGRGTDTQYF
.	.	TRBV2	TRBJ1-1	TGTGCCAGCGCGGGACCGAACGAGGCCACTGAAGCTTTCTTT	CASAGPNEATEAFF
.	.	TRBV29-1	TRBJ2-2	TGCAGCGTTGGGACAGAGGAGAGCGAAGGCGGGGAGCTGTTTTTT	CSVGTEESEGGELFF
.	.	TRBV4-3	TRBJ1-1	TGCGCCAGCAGCCAACTGGGTTTTACAGGGTCTTTCTTT	CASSQLGFTGSFF
.	TRBD2	TRBV6-6	TRBJ2-5	TGTGCCAGCAGTTCTGGACTAGCGGGAGTAGAGACCCAGTACTTC	CASSSGLAGVETQYF
.	TRBD1	TRBV6-5	TRBJ2-2	TGTGCCAGCAGCCGGGACAGAAACACCGGGGAGCTGTTTTTT	CASSRDRNTGELFF
medium-sized	TRBD1	TRBV28	TRBJ2-7	TGTGCCGCTTCCGGGACAGACCCTTACGAGCAGTACTTC	CAASGTDPYEQYF
few	TRBD1	TRBV5-1	TRBJ2-1	TGCGCCAGCAGCACCCGGGACAGGGATGAGCAGTTCTTC	CASSTRDRDEQFF
medium-sized	.	TRBV5-6	TRBJ2-7	TGTGCCAGCAGCTCGGACGGTTCCCCCTACGAGCAGTACTTC	CASSSDGSPYEQYF
.	TRBD1	TRBV11-2	TRBJ2-7	TGTGCCAGCAGAGCCGGGACAGAACGCGAGCAGTACTTC	CASRAGTEREQYF
few	.	TRBV19	TRBJ1-1	TGTGCCAGTAGTATCTTTAACACTGAAGCTTTCTTT	CASSIFNTEAFF
.	.	TRBV14	TRBJ2-3	TGTGCCAGCAGCCAAGGAGCGAGGCCCACAGATACGCAGTATTTT	CASSQGARPTDTQYF
.	.	TRBV6-5	TRBJ1-2	TGTGCCAGCAGTCGAAGCTCAGGGGCTTATGGCTACACCTTC	CASSRSSGAYGYTF
.	.	TRBV30	TRBJ1-6	TGTGCCTGGTCCCTTGGGGGGGGATCACCCCTCCACTTT	CAWSLGGGSPLHF
.	.	TRBV30	TRBJ2-7	TGTGCCTGGAGTCCCCTCTGGGGGAGATTCGAGCAGTACTTC	CAWSPLWGRFEQYF
.	.	TRBV29-1	TRBJ1-1	TGCAGCGCAACCGGGACGCGCCGTGAAGCTTTCTTT	CSATGTRREAFF
.	TRBD2	TRBV30	TRBJ2-2	TGTGCCTGGACTCCGGGGGGACTAGCGGGCACCGGGGAGCTGTTTTTT	CAWTPGGLAGTGELFF
few	.	TRBV6-5	TRBJ2-7	TGTGCCAGCAGTTACTCCCCGACAGGCTCCTACGAGCAGTACTTC	CASSYSPTGSYEQYF
.	TRBD2	TRBV25-1	TRBJ2-1	TGTGCCAGCAGTCCCAGCGGGAGGGGCATCAATGAGCAGTTCTTC	CASSPSGRGINEQFF
.	.	TRBV6-6	TRBJ2-7	TGTGCCAGCAGGTACGCCGGAGGGGGCGCAGGGTCCGAGCAGTACTTC	CASRYAGGGAGSEQYF
.	.	TRBV28	TRBJ1-1	TGTGCCAGCAGTTTTCGGAGGATGAACACTGAAGCTTTCTTT	CASSFRRMNTEAFF
.	.	TRBV27	TRBJ2-7	TGTGCCAGCAGCTGGCGGCCCTCCTACGAGCAGTACTTC	CASSWRPSYEQYF
.	TRBD1	TRBV30	TRBJ1-2	TGTGCCTGGAGTAGACTCGGGACAGCGGGGGGCTACACCTTC	CAWSRLGTAGGYTF
.	.	TRBV10-3	TRBJ2-7	TGTGCCATCAGTGGGGCGTCAACCGAGCAGTACTTC	CAISGASTEQYF
.	.	TRBV14	TRBJ2-5	TGTGCCACCCAAAGACAGGCGGAGGAGACCCAGTACTTC	CATQRQAEETQYF
few	.	TRBV7-2	TRBJ2-7	TGTGCCAGCAGCTTAGGGTCCCCCTACGAGCAGTACTTC	CASSLGSPYEQYF
.	TRBD1	TRBV30	TRBJ1-1	TGTGCCTGGACAGACAGGGAAACTGAAGCTTTCTTT	CAWTDRETEAFF
.	TRBD1	TRBV29-1	TRBJ2-3	TGCAGCGTGCAGGGGGTTTATGCAGATACGCAGTATTTT	CSVQGVYADTQYF
few	.	TRBV7-3	TRBJ1-1	TGTGCCAGCAGCTTCCAGGGGTCCACTGAAGCTTTCTTT	CASSFQGSTEAFF
.	.	TRBV29-1	TRBJ2-3	TGCAGCAGCCAACCACATGGGGGAGGTTCAGATACGCAGTATTTT	CSSQPHGGGSDTQYF
.	TRBD1	TRBV7-9	TRBJ2-5	TGTGCCAGCAGCTTAGGGGACAGCAACCAAGAGACCCAGTACTTC	CASSLGDSNQETQYF
few	.	TRBV18	TRBJ2-1	TGTGCCAGCTCCGGCCAATATGAGCAGTTCTTC	CASSGQYEQFF